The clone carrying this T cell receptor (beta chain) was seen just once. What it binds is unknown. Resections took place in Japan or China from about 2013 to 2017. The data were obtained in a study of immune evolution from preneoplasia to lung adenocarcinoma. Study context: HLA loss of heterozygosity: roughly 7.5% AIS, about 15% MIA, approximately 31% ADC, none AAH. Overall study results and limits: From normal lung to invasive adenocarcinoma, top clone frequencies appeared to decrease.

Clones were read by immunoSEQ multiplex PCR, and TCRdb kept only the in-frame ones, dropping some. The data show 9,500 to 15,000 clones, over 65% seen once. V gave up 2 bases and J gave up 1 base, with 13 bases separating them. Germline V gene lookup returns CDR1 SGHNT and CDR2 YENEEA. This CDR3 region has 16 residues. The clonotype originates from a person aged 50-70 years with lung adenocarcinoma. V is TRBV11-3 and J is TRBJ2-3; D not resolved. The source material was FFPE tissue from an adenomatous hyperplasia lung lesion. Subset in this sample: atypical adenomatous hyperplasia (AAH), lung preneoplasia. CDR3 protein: CASSLYSKAGTDTQYF. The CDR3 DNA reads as TGTGCCAGCAGCTTATACTCAAAGGCGGGCACAGATACGCAGTATTTT.